A selection of T cell receptor beta chains follows, all from one sample in a study of Tregs in tolerant kidney transplant recipients. The table came from immunoSEQ multiplex PCR; TCRdb's copy has only in-frame clones and leaves some out. The table records over 70,000 clones, roughly nine tenths of them present only once. The source material was CD4+ T cells from blood (PBMCs), sampled 24 months after the transplant. The source is a human patient who received a combined kidney and bone marrow transplant. Part of the T cells may come from the graft donor. Both conserved end residues are trimmed from each CDR3. Each record gives: V gene, CDR3 protein.

v_call: TRBV5-1; cdr3_aa: ASSFGLAGVADTQY
v_call: TRBV7-3; cdr3_aa: ASRFSLGGEQF
v_call: TRBV15; cdr3_aa: ATSRDLDRPKTQY
v_call: TRBV18; cdr3_aa: ASSPQGADSNQPQH
v_call: TRBV9; cdr3_aa: ASSVDGQGYNSPLH
v_call: TRBV28; cdr3_aa: ASSSPAGGLRPHEQF
v_call: TRBV19; cdr3_aa: ASQNPGGLHTDTQY
v_call: TRBV4-3; cdr3_aa: ASSHQKSDTQY
v_call: TRBV5-1; cdr3_aa: ASSLQGSQETQY
v_call: TRBV5-7; cdr3_aa: ASSWRGRDREETQY
v_call: TRBV21-1; cdr3_aa: ASSATSGRISTDTQY
v_call: TRBV7-9; cdr3_aa: ASSPGGDTQY
v_call: TRBV5-1; cdr3_aa: ASSSTSGRIHEQF
v_call: TRBV7-2; cdr3_aa: ASSSTDRWGYQPQH
v_call: TRBV10-1; cdr3_aa: ASSESGGSDSYGYT
v_call: TRBV29-1; cdr3_aa: STALGVQTGTAYNEQF